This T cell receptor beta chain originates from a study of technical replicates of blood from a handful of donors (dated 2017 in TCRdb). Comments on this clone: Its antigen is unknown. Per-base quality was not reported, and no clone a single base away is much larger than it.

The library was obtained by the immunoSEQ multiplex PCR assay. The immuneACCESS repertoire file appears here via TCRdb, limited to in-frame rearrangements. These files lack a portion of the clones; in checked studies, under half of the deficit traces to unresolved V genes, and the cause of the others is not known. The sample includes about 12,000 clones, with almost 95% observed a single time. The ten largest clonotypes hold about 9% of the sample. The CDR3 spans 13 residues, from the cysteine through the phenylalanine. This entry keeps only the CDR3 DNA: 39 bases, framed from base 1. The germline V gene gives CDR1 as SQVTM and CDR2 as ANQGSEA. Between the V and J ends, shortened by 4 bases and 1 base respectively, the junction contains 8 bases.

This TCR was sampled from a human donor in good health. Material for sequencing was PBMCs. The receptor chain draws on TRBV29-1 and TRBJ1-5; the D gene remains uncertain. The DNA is TGCAGCGTTGCTGAGGGAAGCAATCAGCCCCAGCATTTT. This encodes CSVAEGSNQPQHF.